This TCR beta chain is drawn from a study of cytomegalovirus exposure and HLA in healthy donors. Primers included in the PCR were 60 Vbeta and 13 Jbeta primers. Here immunoSEQ multiplex PCR was the method, and the copy in TCRdb shows in-frame clones only, minus some. The table has about 40,000 clones, 68% seen once. Study-wide results and limits: In vitro, a few CMV-associated chains proved specific for CMV antigens.

In the case of this clone: Antigen: not known.

The CDR3 extends over 12 amino acids. V shed 4 bases and J shed 6 bases, with 10 bases lying between them. Per the germline V gene, CDR1 is PRHDT and CDR2 is FYEKMQ (reference sequence). The V gene is TRBV13, the J gene TRBJ2-7; perhaps TRBD2 as D (5 bases). This sequence was found in a man in his forties in good health and CMV-seronegative. The sample was PBMCs. CDR3 amino acids: CASSSPAGEQYF. Here the CDR3 DNA reads TGTGCCAGCAGCTCCCCCGCGGGCGAGCAGTACTTC.